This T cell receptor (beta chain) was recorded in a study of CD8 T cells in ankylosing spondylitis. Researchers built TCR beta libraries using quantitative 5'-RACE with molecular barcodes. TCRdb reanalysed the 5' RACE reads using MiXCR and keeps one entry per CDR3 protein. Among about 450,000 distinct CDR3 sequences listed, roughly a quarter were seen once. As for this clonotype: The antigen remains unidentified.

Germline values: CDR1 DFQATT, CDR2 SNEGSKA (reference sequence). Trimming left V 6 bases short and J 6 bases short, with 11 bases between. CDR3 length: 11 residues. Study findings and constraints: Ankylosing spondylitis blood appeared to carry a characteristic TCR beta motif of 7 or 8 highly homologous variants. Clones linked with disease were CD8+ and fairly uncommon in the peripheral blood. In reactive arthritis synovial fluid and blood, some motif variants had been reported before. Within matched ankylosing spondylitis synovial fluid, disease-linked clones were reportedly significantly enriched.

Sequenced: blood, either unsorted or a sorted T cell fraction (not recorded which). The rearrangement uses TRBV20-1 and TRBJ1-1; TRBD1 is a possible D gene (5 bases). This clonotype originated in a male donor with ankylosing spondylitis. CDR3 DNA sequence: TGCAGTGCAGGGACTTTCTCTGAAGCTTTCTTT. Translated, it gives CSAGTFSEAFF.